The entry that follows covers one T cell receptor (beta chain) sequence. The sample comes from a study of blood T cell repertoires in COVID-19. Study information: The United States, Italy and Spain were the sources of the acute and convalescent COVID-19 samples. T cells, B-cell-depleted T cells, or PBMCs provided the cDNA or gDNA that served as material.

In germline, CDR1 is SGHDT, CDR2 YYEEEE. This CDR3 is 14 amino acids long. V was clipped by 2 bases and J by 5 bases; unmatched bases: 5. Authors' analysis steps: Using reference gene primer amplification, nucleated cell counts were estimated. The data were produced by immunoSEQ multiplex PCR, yet TCRdb's version contains in-frame clones alone and is incomplete. V and J calls and clone size are given by that table; D and trimming were obtained from the DNA. The sample contains 55,000 to 80,000 clones, approximately 90% of which appear only once. The chain combines TRBV5-6 with TRBJ2-7, with 9 bases lining up with TRBD2. Sequencing input: peripheral blood. This receptor was taken from a human donor in a cohort sampled during active COVID-19. CDR3 sequence: CASSFAGGPHEQYF. The DNA of the CDR3 is TGTGCCAGCAGCTTTGCGGGAGGGCCTCACGAGCAGTACTTC. The variable domain in full, completed from reference TRBV5-6 and TRBJ2-7, reads DAGVTQSPTHLIKTRGQQVTLRCSPKSGHDTVSWYQQALGQGPQFIFQYYEEEERQRGNFPDRFSGHQFPNYSSELNVNALLLGDSALYLCASSFAGGPHEQYFGPGTRLTVT.